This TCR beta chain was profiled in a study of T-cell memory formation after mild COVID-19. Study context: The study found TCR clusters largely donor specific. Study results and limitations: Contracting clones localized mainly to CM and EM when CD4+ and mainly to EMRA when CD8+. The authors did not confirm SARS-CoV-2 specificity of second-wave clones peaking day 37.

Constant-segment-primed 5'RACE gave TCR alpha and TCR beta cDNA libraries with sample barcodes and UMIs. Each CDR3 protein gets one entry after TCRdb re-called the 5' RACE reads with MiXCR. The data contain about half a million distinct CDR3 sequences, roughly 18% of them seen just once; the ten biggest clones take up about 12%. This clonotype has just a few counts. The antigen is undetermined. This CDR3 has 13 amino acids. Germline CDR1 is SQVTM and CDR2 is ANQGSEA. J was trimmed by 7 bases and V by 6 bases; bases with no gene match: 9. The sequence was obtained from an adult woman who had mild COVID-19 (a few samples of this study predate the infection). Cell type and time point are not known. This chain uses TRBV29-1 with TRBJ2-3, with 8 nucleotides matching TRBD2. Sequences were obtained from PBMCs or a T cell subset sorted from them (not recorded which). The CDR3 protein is CSVLLAGGHTQYF. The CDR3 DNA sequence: TGCAGCGTCCTACTTGCGGGGGGACATACGCAGTATTTT.